The 13 T cell receptor beta chains in this list originate from one sample, sequenced in a study of neurological immune-mediated disorders. TCRdb reprocessed the 5' RACE reads with MiXCR, giving one entry per CDR3 protein. The table shows some 28,000 distinct CDR3 sequences, with less than 25% occurring only once. The sample consisted of CD4+ T cells from blood. Source of these receptors: a man in his fifties or sixties with HTLV-1-associated myelopathy (HAM/TSP).

This clonotype has ten or more counts. The genes are TRBV4-1 and TRBJ1-2; a possible D gene is TRBD1 (6 bases). V was pared by 0 bases and J by 8 bases, with 22 bases between. Germline V gene data show CDR1 as MGHRA and CDR2 as YSYEKL. CDR3 size: 17 residues. CDR3 protein: CASSQDPVTGTTEGYTF. The CDR3 coding sequence is TGCGCCAGCAGCCAAGACCCCGTGACAGGTACGACGGAGGGCTACACCTTC.

The V gene is TRBV5-1, the J gene TRBJ2-1; perhaps TRBD1 as D (6 bases). The CDR3 covers 15 residues. Germline-derived CDR1 and CDR2 are SGHRS and YFSETQ. V was shortened by 4 bases and J by 5 bases, with 16 bases between the two germline ends. The CDR3 bases are TGCGCCAGCAGCCCCAGGGGCCAAAAAAACAATGAGCAGTTCTTC. Translated: CASSPRGQKNNEQFF.

This clonotype was seen at least ten times. V is TRBV29-1 and J is TRBJ1-2; perhaps TRBD1 as D (5 bases). Trimming left V 2 bases short and J 4 bases short, with 11 bases between. The CDR3 has 13 amino acids. Per the germline V gene, CDR1 is SQVTM and CDR2 is ANQGSEA. The CDR3 loop reads CSVETQRGYGYTF. DNA of the CDR3: TGCAGCGTTGAAACCCAAAGGGGCTATGGCTACACCTTC.

This clonotype was recorded many times. The chain links TRBV7-9 to TRBJ1-2, with D hard to call. The germline V and J ends were trimmed by 5 bases and 4 bases, with 11 bases remaining between them. This CDR3 contains 13 residues. Germline lookup yields CDR1 SEHNR and CDR2 FQNEAQ (reference sequence). The CDR3 spells CASSQENSYGYTF. CDR3 coding DNA: TGTGCCAGCAGCCAGGAAAACTCCTATGGCTACACCTTC.

This clonotype was found many times. The V call is TRBV20-1, the J call TRBJ2-1; 7 nucleotides align to TRBD1. CDR1 and CDR2 (germline): DFQATT, SNEGSKA (reference sequence). The J segment lost 3 bases and the V segment lost 5 bases, leaving 7 bases of the junction unmatched. This CDR3 is 14 amino acids long. The CDR3 sequence: CSADSGQFYNEQFF. The CDR3 DNA follows: TGCAGTGCTGACTCGGGACAGTTCTACAATGAGCAGTTCTTC.

This clonotype was counted at least ten times. This sequence joins TRBV29-1 and TRBJ2-6; 7 bases fit TRBD1. CDR3 size: 14 residues. The germline CDR1 and CDR2 sequences are SQVTM and ANQGSEA. The V segment lost 6 bases and the J segment 2 bases; nucleotides outside the gene matches: 4. This CDR3 reads CSVYDRAGANVLTF. In DNA, the CDR3 is TGCAGCGTGTACGACAGGGCTGGGGCCAACGTCCTGACTTTC.

This clonotype was seen at least ten times. This chain connects TRBV7-6 to TRBJ1-1, with no clear D. Germline V gene data show CDR1 as SGHVS and CDR2 as FNYEAQ. The V end lost 1 base, the J end lost 1 base, and 7 bases lay between the germline ends. The CDR3 has 14 amino acids. CDR3 nucleotide sequence: TGTGCCAGCAGCTTAGATGCCGGGAACACTGAAGCTTTCTTT. Its translation: CASSLDAGNTEAFF.

This clonotype was observed at least ten times. The chain employs TRBV18 and TRBJ2-3; 8 nucleotides match TRBD2. V shed 6 bases and J 1 base; nucleotides not matched to a gene: 3. CDR3 size: 14 residues. Germline V lookup: CDR1 KGHSH, CDR2 LQKENI. CDR3 residues: CASSKTSGTDTQYF. The CDR3 coding sequence is TGTGCCAGCTCCAAGACTAGCGGCACAGATACGCAGTATTTT.

Many counts were recorded for this clonotype. The chain is built from TRBV3-1 and TRBJ2-1; D is possibly TRBD1 or TRBD2 (5 bases each). Germline V lookup: CDR1 LGHDT, CDR2 YNNKEL (reference sequence). CDR3 size: 14 residues. V lost 4 bases and J lost 5, with 12 bases in between. The CDR3 coding sequence is TGTGCCAGCAGCCGCCGGGACGGAGACAATGAGCAGTTCTTC. Its protein product is CASSRRDGDNEQFF.

Many counts were recorded for this clonotype. The gene calls are TRBV20-1 and TRBJ1-1; D unresolved. The CDR3 totals 12 residues. Trimming shortened V by 7 bases and J by 1 base, and 10 bases separated the two germline ends. The germline gives CDR1 DFQATT, CDR2 SNEGSKA (reference sequence). The CDR3 coding sequence is TGCAGTGGAGACCCCAAGAACACTGAAGCTTTCTTT. It specifies CSGDPKNTEAFF.

This clonotype was observed at least ten times. The chain links TRBV5-1 to TRBJ2-3, with D uncertain. The CDR3 contains 12 residues. Trimming removed 3 bases from V and 5 bases from J, with 7 bases in between. Germline CDR1 SGHRS, CDR2 YFSETQ. The CDR3 DNA reads as TGCGCCAGCAGCTCGGTAGTAGATACGCAGTATTTT. Translation gives CASSSVVDTQYF.

This chain links TRBV20-1 with TRBJ1-1; TRBD1 matches 7 bases. After removal of 1 base from V and 7 bases from J, the junction contained 6 bases not matched to a gene. Looked up from germline, CDR1 is DFQATT and CDR2 is SNEGSKA (reference sequence). The CDR3 length is 13 residues. The CDR3: CSARAGTEIEAFF. Here the CDR3 DNA reads TGCAGTGCTAGAGCCGGGACAGAGATTGAAGCTTTCTTT.

This clonotype appeared many times. The chain is built from TRBV7-2 and TRBJ2-1, with TRBD1 matching 10 bases. This CDR3 is built from 14 residues. Germline lookup yields CDR1 SGHTA and CDR2 FQGNSA. The J segment lost 5 bases and the V segment lost 5 bases, leaving 3 bases of the junction unmatched. In DNA, the CDR3 is TGTGCCAGCAGCCCGGGACAGGGGCACAATGAGCAGTTCTTC. This translates into CASSPGQGHNEQFF.